Listed here are 27 T cell receptor beta chains from one sample, sequenced in a study of human versus mouse CDR3 diversity and MHC coevolution (dated by TCRdb to 2017 to 2019). The receptor library was made with the immunoSEQ multiplex PCR assay. Held by TCRdb, this immuneACCESS table contains in-frame sequences only and omits some clones. Under half of the omission traces to an unresolved V gene where checked; the cause of the rest is unknown. This sample lists 75,000 to 90,000 clones; approximately 92% were detected once. The ten top clones hold around 1.3% of the sample. Input material: naive CD4+ T cells from blood. Taken with the paper, the label for cell subset or site translates to: CD45RO-negative CD62L-positive naive CD4 T cells. These receptors were collected from a person aged 30-69 years in good health.

The rearrangement uses TRBV6-1 and TRBJ2-1; D unresolved. V lost 6 bases and J lost 15, with 18 bases in between. This CDR3 is built from 12 residues. Germline-derived CDR1 and CDR2 are MNHNS and SASEGT. CDR3 protein: CASSFMVGVVFF. The CDR3 DNA reads TGTGCCAGCAGCTTCATGGTCGGAGTAGTGTTCTTC.

The J gene is TRBJ1-1, the V gene TRBV11-2; D may be TRBD1 (5 bases). Trimming pared 5 bases from V and 4 bases from J, leaving 14 bases between. This CDR3 region has 14 residues. Germline V gene data show CDR1 as SGHAT and CDR2 as FQNNGV. The chain's CDR3 is CASSQTRGSTEAFF. CDR3 DNA: TGTGCCAGCAGCCAGACCCGGGGGAGCACTGAAGCTTTCTTT.

This clone was observed a few times. V is TRBV19 and J is TRBJ1-5; TRBD1 matches at 7 bases. Trimming cost V 5 bases and J 3 bases; bases outside gene matches: 4. CDR1 is LNHDA, CDR2 SQIVND, per germline (reference sequence). This CDR3 is 14 amino acids long. CDR3 sequence (DNA): TGTGCCAGTAGTTCTGACAGGGTCAATCAGCCCCAGCATTTT. This translates into CASSSDRVNQPQHF.

The J gene is TRBJ1-6, the V gene TRBV5-6, with TRBD1 as a possible D gene (6 bases). Germline V gives CDR1 SGHDT, CDR2 YYEEEE. The V end lost 0 bases, the J end lost 4 bases, and 8 bases lay between the germline ends. This CDR3 contains 15 residues. The CDR3 nucleotides are TGTGCCAGCAGCTTGGCAGGGGTGTATAATTCACCCCTCCACTTT. Its translation is CASSLAGVYNSPLHF.

The V and J genes are TRBV28 and TRBJ2-7; 8 nucleotides match TRBD2. This CDR3 has 14 residues. CDR1 and CDR2 (germline): MDHEN, SYDVKM. Trimming removed 4 bases from V and 12 bases from J; junction bases left unmatched: 14. CDR3 protein: CASSYSGTSWSGYF. The CDR3, as DNA: TGTGCCAGCAGTTACTCCGGGACTAGTTGGTCTGGGTACTTC. The full variable domain, completed using reference TRBV28 and TRBJ2-7, is DVKVTQSSRYLVKRTGEKVFLECVQDMDHENMFWYRQDPGLGLRLIYFSYDVKMKEKGDIPEGYSVSREKKERFSLILESASTNQTSMYLCASSYSGTSWSGYFGPGTRLTVT.

The chain uses TRBV15 and TRBJ2-7; the match to TRBD1 covers 7 bases. Trimming at V came to 0 bases and at J to 0 bases, leaving 17 bases not matched to a gene. This CDR3 contains 20 residues. Per the germline V gene, CDR1 is LNHNV and CDR2 is YYDKDF (reference sequence). The CDR3 sequence is CATSRDEAAGTAFYSYEQYF. The CDR3 DNA reads TGTGCCACCAGCAGAGATGAGGCCGCAGGGACAGCCTTTTACTCCTACGAGCAGTACTTC.

V is TRBV5-1 and J is TRBJ2-5; 11 bases fit TRBD2. The J segment lost 2 bases and the V segment lost 2 bases, leaving 5 bases of the junction unmatched. Germline lookup yields CDR1 SGHRS and CDR2 YFSETQ. The CDR3 sequence is 16 residues long. The chain's CDR3 is CASSFLAGGPQETQYF. The CDR3 DNA reads as TGCGCCAGCAGCTTCCTAGCGGGAGGTCCACAAGAGACCCAGTACTTC.

The chain links TRBV20-1 to TRBJ2-2; D remains ambiguous. CDR3 size: 11 residues. Deletions cut 3 bases from V and 4 bases from J, with 3 bases between. CDR1 is DFQATT and CDR2 is SNEGSKA in the germline V gene (reference sequence). CDR3 nucleotides: TGCAGTGCTAGTCGCACCGGGGAGCTGTTTTTT. Its protein is CSASRTGELFF.

This clone was counted once. The CDR3 region is CASSPLVAGARNEQFF. CDR3 nucleotide sequence: TGTGCCAGCTCACCTCTAGTAGCGGGAGCGAGGAATGAGCAGTTCTTC. V is TRBV18 and J is TRBJ2-1; TRBD2 matches at 9 bases. CDR3 length equals 16 residues. After removal of 3 bases from V and 7 bases from J, the junction contained 10 bases not matched to a gene. The germline V gene has CDR1 KGHSH and CDR2 LQKENI.

The chain is built from TRBV9 and TRBJ2-1, with 8 bases aligning to TRBD1. CDR3 length: 14 amino acids. Germline CDR1 SGDLS, CDR2 YYNGEE. J gave up 4 bases and V 3 bases, and 3 bases lay outside the gene matches. DNA for the CDR3: TGTGCCAGCAGCGCCCAGGGGGCGTACAATGAGCAGTTCTTC. Its translation is CASSAQGAYNEQFF. Drawing the rest from reference TRBV9 and TRBJ2-1, the complete variable domain is DSGVTQTPKHLITATGQRVTLRCSPRSGDLSVYWYQQSLDQGLQFLIQYYNGEERAKGNILERFSAQQFPDLHSELNLSSLELGDSALYFCASSAQGAYNEQFFGPGTRLTVL.

This clone was observed once. The V call is TRBV5-8, the J call TRBJ1-2, with D maybe TRBD1 (6 bases). Trimming pared 3 bases from V and 8 bases from J, leaving 20 bases between. CDR1 and CDR2 (germline): SGHTS, YDEGEE. This CDR3 has 15 residues. CDR3 sequence reads: CASSSTMLGTWGYTF. Written as DNA, the CDR3 is TGTGCCAGCAGCTCCACAATGTTAGGGACATGGGGCTACACCTTC. Together with reference TRBV5-8 and TRBJ1-2, the CDR3 gives the full variable domain: EAGVTQSPTHLIKTRGQQATLRCSPISGHTSVYWYQQALGLGLQFLLWYDEGEERNRGNFPPRFSGRQFPNYSSELNVNALELEDSALYLCASSSTMLGTWGYTFGSGTRLTVV.

The rearrangement links TRBV18 to TRBJ2-3; TRBD1 agrees at 11 bases. V lost 3 bases, J lost 4 bases, and 3 bases stayed unmatched. CDR1 and CDR2 (germline): KGHSH, LQKENI. This CDR3 is 15 amino acids long. The CDR3 nucleotides are TGTGCCAGCTCACCCCCGGGACAGGGGGCAGATACGCAGTATTTT. Translation: CASSPPGQGADTQYF.

The chain employs TRBV5-5 and TRBJ2-7, with D perhaps TRBD2 (5 bases). Trimming took 5 bases from V and 2 from J, leaving 11 bases between them. Germline V lookup: CDR1 SGHKS, CDR2 YYEKEE (reference sequence). The CDR3 is 13 residues long. The CDR3 DNA reads TGTGCCAGCAGAGGACTTAATGCCTACGAGCAGTACTTC. Its protein product is CASRGLNAYEQYF.

The V call is TRBV9, the J call TRBJ2-7; no clear D gene. This CDR3 spans 13 amino acids. The germline gives CDR1 SGDLS, CDR2 YYNGEE. Trimming shortened V by 0 bases and J by 6 bases, and 10 bases separated the two germline ends. The CDR3, as DNA: TGTGCCAGCAGCGTAGAGGCAGAGGCCGAGCAGTACTTC. It specifies CASSVEAEAEQYF.

The chain joins TRBV7-9 to TRBJ2-1; D uncertain. This CDR3 contains 14 residues. CDR1 is SEHNR, CDR2 FQNEAQ, per germline (reference sequence). V lost 2 bases and J lost 6, with 11 bases in between. CDR3 DNA sequence: TGTGCCAGCAGCTTAAGTGGCCAGATCAATGAGCAGTTCTTC. It yields the protein CASSLSGQINEQFF.

This clone was detected only a few times. J is TRBJ2-7 and V is TRBV4-3; TRBD1 might be the D (5 bases). The CDR3 has 12 amino acids. The V gene lost 1 base and the J gene lost 6 bases, with 7 bases spanning the gap. Germline values: CDR1 LGHNA, CDR2 YSLEER. CDR3 coding DNA: TGCGCCAGCAGCCAAGGGGGCGGCGAGCAGTACTTC. Protein sequence: CASSQGGGEQYF.

The CDR3 region is CSVEMDRAPYGYTF. The CDR3 DNA sequence: TGCAGCGTTGAAATGGACAGGGCTCCCTATGGCTACACCTTC. The V call is TRBV29-1, the J call TRBJ1-2; 8 bases are a match to TRBD1. J lost 4 bases, V lost 2 bases, and 6 bases had no gene match. The CDR3 has 14 amino acids. CDR1 and CDR2 (germline): SQVTM, ANQGSEA.

V is TRBV6-5 and J is TRBJ1-2; 7 bases map to TRBD1. In germline, CDR1 is MNHEY, CDR2 SVGAGI. CDR3 size: 12 residues. The ends lost 6 bases at V and 4 bases at J; junction bases unmatched: 2. The CDR3 nucleotides read TGTGCCAGCAGGACAGGGTTCTATGGCTACACCTTC. Translation: CASRTGFYGYTF.

The chain uses TRBV7-2 and TRBJ2-7, with D perhaps matching TRBD1 (7 bases). CDR3 length: 14 amino acids. Trimming took off 4 bases at V and 3 bases at J, with 13 bases between the two ends. Germline lookup yields CDR1 SGHTA and CDR2 FQGNSA. DNA for the CDR3: TGTGCCAGCAGCTCGCAGGGGGGATACTACGAGCAGTACTTC. Translated, it gives CASSSQGGYYEQYF. Variable domain in full (rest from reference TRBV7-2 and TRBJ2-7): GAGVSQSPSNKVTEKGKDVELRCDPISGHTALYWYRQSLGQGLEFLIYFQGNSAPDKSGLPSDRFSAERTGGSVSTLTIQRTQQEDSAVYLCASSSQGGYYEQYFGPGTRLTVT.

The CDR3 nucleotides read TGCGCCAGCAGCTTGGCCGGGGGACCGTCCTACGAGCAGTACTTC. This encodes CASSLAGGPSYEQYF. The rearrangement links TRBV5-1 to TRBJ2-7, with D possibly being TRBD2 (6 bases). In germline, CDR1 is SGHRS, CDR2 YFSETQ. The CDR3 is 15 amino acids. Trimming left V 0 bases short and J 1 base short, with 11 bases between.

CDR3 nucleotides: TGTGCCAGCAGGATACAGGGGGGAGTCAATCAGCCCCAGCATTTT. Translation gives CASRIQGGVNQPQHF. This sequence joins TRBV28 and TRBJ1-5, with 8 bases aligning to TRBD1. CDR3 length equals 15 residues. Germline-derived CDR1 and CDR2 are MDHEN and SYDVKM. The trim removed 6 bases at V and 3 bases at J, leaving 7 bases unmatched.

This clone occurred once. This rearrangement joins TRBV6-5 to TRBJ2-4, with 7 bases lining up with TRBD1. Germline loops: CDR1 MNHEY, CDR2 SVGAGI. The V and J ends lost 0 bases and 8 bases, in that order; junction bases with no gene match: 10. This CDR3 comprises 16 residues. The CDR3 DNA sequence: TGTGCCAGCAGTTACTCCTCCACGAGGGGGCGAGACATTCAGTACTTC. Its translation: CASSYSSTRGRDIQYF.

The J gene is TRBJ2-1, the V gene TRBV5-1; 9 nucleotides line up with TRBD1. V gave up 1 base and J gave up 2 bases; unmatched junction bases: 4. Germline assignment: CDR1 SGHRS and CDR2 YFSETQ. The CDR3 is 16 residues long. The CDR3 here is CASSLLGQGPYNEQFF. The CDR3 nucleotides read TGCGCCAGCAGCTTGTTGGGACAGGGTCCCTACAATGAGCAGTTCTTC.

The sample holds one count of this clone. The chain uses TRBV7-6 and TRBJ1-2, with 7 bases lining up with TRBD1. CDR3 length equals 15 residues. J was trimmed by 3 bases and V by 5 bases; bases with no gene match: 9. Germline lookup yields CDR1 SGHVS and CDR2 FNYEAQ. Here the CDR3 DNA reads TGTGCCAGCAGCACAGTAATGGGGACAGACTATGGCTACACCTTC. Its translation: CASSTVMGTDYGYTF. Together with reference TRBV7-6 and TRBJ1-2, the CDR3 gives the full variable domain: GAGVSQSPRYKVTKRGQDVALRCDPISGHVSLYWYRQALGQGPEFLTYFNYEAQQDKSGLPNDRFSAERPEGSISTLTIQRTEQRDSAMYRCASSTVMGTDYGYTFGSGTRLTVV.

The chain couples TRBV10-3 to TRBJ2-1, with D possibly TRBD1 on 6 matching bases. CDR1 ENHRY and CDR2 SYGVKD come from the germline V gene. This CDR3 region has 14 residues. V lost 11 bases and J 6 bases, leaving 20 bases between the germline ends. In nucleotides, the CDR3 is TGTGCCGTAAAGACAGGATCTACTGGCAATGAGCAGTTCTTC. It specifies CAVKTGSTGNEQFF.

The chain links TRBV4-1 to TRBJ2-5, with 9 bases fitting TRBD2. The CDR3 sequence is 15 residues long. Looked up from germline, CDR1 is MGHRA and CDR2 is YSYEKL. V was clipped by 4 bases and J by 0 bases; unmatched bases: 3. CDR3 loop: CASSRRLADQETQYF. The CDR3 nucleotides read TGCGCCAGCAGCCGTCGACTAGCGGACCAAGAGACCCAGTACTTC.

The chain recombines TRBV30 with TRBJ2-7; D not certain. This CDR3 has 12 residues. The germline V gene encodes CDR1 GTSNPN and CDR2 SVGIG (reference sequence). V dropped 3 bases and J dropped 5 bases, with 11 bases sitting between them. The CDR3 loop is CAWSRKYNEQYF. The CDR3 DNA follows: TGTGCCTGGAGCCGAAAATACAACGAGCAGTACTTC.